This note documents a single T cell receptor beta chain sequence. The antigen remains unidentified. Reverse transcription used about 0.45 to 1 ug RNA and random hexamers. The TCR beta CDR3 was amplified by immunoSEQ multiplex PCR across 54 Vbeta, 13 Jbeta. In TCRdb, the immunoSEQ multiplex PCR reads were re-called with MiXCR into one record per CDR3 protein. The table records 150,000 or so distinct CDR3 sequences, roughly 95% of them present only once. This entry is derived from a study of CD8 T cells in Susac syndrome. Study findings and constraints: Repertoires of Susac syndrome CD4+ T cells lacked clonal expansion.

The CDR3 has 14 amino acids. The germline V gene has CDR1 GTSNPN and CDR2 SVGIG (reference sequence). Unmatched junction bases numbered 6, after V lost 3 bases and J lost 6 bases. The chain combines TRBV30 with TRBJ2-7; TRBD2 matches at 12 bases. Sequencing was performed on CD4+ T cells from PBMCs. The sequence derives from a human donor with Susac syndrome. CDR3 bases: TGTGCCTGGAGGCGGCTAGCGGGAGGGAGCGAGCAGTACTTC. It translates to CAWRRLAGGSEQYF. Supplemented by reference TRBV30 and TRBJ2-7, the full variable domain reads SQTIHQWPATLVQPVGSPLSLECTVEGTSNPNLYWYRQAAGRGLQLLFYSVGIGQISSEVPQNLSASRPQDRQFILSSKKLLLSDSGFYLCAWRRLAGGSEQYFGPGTRLTVT.